Listed below are T cell receptor beta chains from one sample, sequenced in a study of blood T cell repertoires in COVID-19. Only in-frame clones appear in the TCRdb table, and some are missing; sequencing was by immunoSEQ multiplex PCR. In the table there are tens of thousands of clones, 85% of which are singletons. Source material: peripheral blood. The receptors come from a woman aged 65 to 85 with acute or convalescent COVID-19. The CDR3 runs from the conserved cysteine through the conserved F or W. D genes are given only for firm matches. Some rows mark clone size as missing; the rest say once, few, many or name a class of expanded clone.

v_call: TRBV7-2; j_call: TRBJ2-4; clone_size: .; d_call: .; cdr3_nt: TGTGCCAGCAGCTTTGGGGGAGGAGGAAACATTCAGTACTTC; cdr3_aa: CASSFGGGGNIQYF
v_call: TRBV19; j_call: TRBJ2-2; clone_size: .; d_call: TRBD1; cdr3_nt: TGTGCCAGTACGACGGGACAGGGGCGGTACACCGGGGAGCTGTTTTTT; cdr3_aa: CASTTGQGRYTGELFF
v_call: TRBV4-2; j_call: TRBJ2-1; clone_size: .; d_call: TRBD1; cdr3_nt: TGTGCCAGCAGCCAAACAGGACAGGGGTACAATGAGCAGTTCTTC; cdr3_aa: CASSQTGQGYNEQFF
v_call: TRBV2; j_call: TRBJ2-6; clone_size: .; d_call: .; cdr3_nt: TGTGCCAGCAATCGTTTCTCTGGGGCCAACGTCCTGACTTTC; cdr3_aa: CASNRFSGANVLTF
v_call: TRBV4-1; j_call: TRBJ1-2; clone_size: few; d_call: .; cdr3_nt: TGCGCCAGCAGAAACAGGCTCGAGCCCTCCTATGGCTACACCTTC; cdr3_aa: CASRNRLEPSYGYTF
v_call: TRBV5-1; j_call: TRBJ2-3; clone_size: .; d_call: TRBD1; cdr3_nt: TGCGCCACCTCGGACAGGGGAAGGGATACGCAGTATTTT; cdr3_aa: CATSDRGRDTQYF
v_call: TRBV7-9; j_call: TRBJ1-2; clone_size: few; d_call: TRBD1; cdr3_nt: TGTGCCAGCAGCTTCGGACAGGGAGGCTATGGCTACACCTTC; cdr3_aa: CASSFGQGGYGYTF
v_call: TRBV11-2; j_call: TRBJ1-2; clone_size: few; d_call: .; cdr3_nt: TGTGCCAGCAGCAGCGGACGCGCCTTCTTC; cdr3_aa: CASSSGRAFF
v_call: TRBV19; j_call: TRBJ2-1; clone_size: .; d_call: TRBD2; cdr3_nt: TGTGCCAGTAGTATGTTTCTAGCGGGCGATGAGCAGTTCTTC; cdr3_aa: CASSMFLAGDEQFF
v_call: TRBV6-1; j_call: TRBJ2-3; clone_size: once; d_call: TRBD1; cdr3_nt: TGTGCCAGCAGTGAAGCGCCGACAGGGGTCCAGGATACGCAGTATTTT; cdr3_aa: CASSEAPTGVQDTQYF
v_call: TRBV27; j_call: TRBJ2-3; clone_size: .; d_call: .; cdr3_nt: TGTGCCAGCAGTTATGGTTTTAGACAAGGGGCAGATACGCAGTATTTT; cdr3_aa: CASSYGFRQGADTQYF
v_call: TRBV7-8; j_call: TRBJ2-1; clone_size: .; d_call: TRBD2; cdr3_nt: TGTGCCAGCAGCCTCCGGACTCTAGCGGGAGAAGGCAATGAGCAGTTCTTC; cdr3_aa: CASSLRTLAGEGNEQFF
v_call: TRBV28; j_call: TRBJ1-6; clone_size: .; d_call: .; cdr3_nt: TGTGCCAGCTTGGAGCGTGGATCACCCCTCCACTTT; cdr3_aa: CASLERGSPLHF
v_call: TRBV10-1; j_call: TRBJ2-1; clone_size: .; d_call: TRBD2; cdr3_nt: TGCGCCAGCAGCGGGGACCCGGGGGGGTTAGACAATGAGCAGTTCTTC; cdr3_aa: CASSGDPGGLDNEQFF
v_call: TRBV5-1; j_call: TRBJ1-1; clone_size: .; d_call: .; cdr3_nt: TGCGCCAGCAGCCCCGGCGCAGGTAACACTGAAGCTTTCTTT; cdr3_aa: CASSPGAGNTEAFF
v_call: TRBV24-1; j_call: TRBJ2-1; clone_size: .; d_call: .; cdr3_nt: TGTGCCACCAGCGCCCAGGGGACCACCCACAATGAGCAGTTCTTC; cdr3_aa: CATSAQGTTHNEQFF
v_call: TRBV19; j_call: TRBJ1-5; clone_size: .; d_call: .; cdr3_nt: TGTGCCAGTAGTTTCGGACAGCAGCCCCAGCATTTT; cdr3_aa: CASSFGQQPQHF
v_call: TRBV5-1; j_call: TRBJ1-5; clone_size: .; d_call: .; cdr3_nt: TGCGCCAGCAGCTTGGAAGGGGCCAGCAATCAGCCCCAGCATTTT; cdr3_aa: CASSLEGASNQPQHF
v_call: TRBV28; j_call: TRBJ1-2; clone_size: .; d_call: .; cdr3_nt: TGTGCCACCGATAAGTCGTCGGGACAACTTAACTATGGCTACACCTTC; cdr3_aa: CATDKSSGQLNYGYTF
v_call: TRBV7-7; j_call: TRBJ2-1; clone_size: .; d_call: TRBD2; cdr3_nt: TGTGCCAGCAGCTCCAGCGGGAGTAACTACAATGAGCAGTTCTTC; cdr3_aa: CASSSSGSNYNEQFF
v_call: TRBV4-1; j_call: TRBJ1-4; clone_size: .; d_call: .; cdr3_nt: TGCGCCAGCAGCCAAGGCGACAGGTGGAGAACTAATGAAAAACTGTTTTTT; cdr3_aa: CASSQGDRWRTNEKLFF
v_call: TRBV2; j_call: TRBJ2-2; clone_size: few; d_call: .; cdr3_nt: TGTGCCAGCAGTGACCCCACAGGGGGGGCCGGGGAGCTGTTTTTT; cdr3_aa: CASSDPTGGAGELFF
v_call: TRBV24-1; j_call: TRBJ2-5; clone_size: .; d_call: .; cdr3_nt: TGTGCCACCAGTGACGCCGGAGGATCAGAGACCCAGTACTTC; cdr3_aa: CATSDAGGSETQYF
v_call: TRBV4-1; j_call: TRBJ2-3; clone_size: .; d_call: TRBD2; cdr3_nt: TGCGCCAGCAGGACCAGCGGGACCCTTCTCACAGATACGCAGTATTTT; cdr3_aa: CASRTSGTLLTDTQYF
v_call: TRBV28; j_call: TRBJ1-3; clone_size: .; d_call: .; cdr3_nt: TGTGCCAGCAGTTCTCAGGGTGTATCTGGAAACACCATATATTTT; cdr3_aa: CASSSQGVSGNTIYF
v_call: TRBV28; j_call: TRBJ2-4; clone_size: .; d_call: TRBD1; cdr3_nt: TGTGCCAGCAGTTTAACCGGACAGGGGGCCAAAAACATTCAGTACTTC; cdr3_aa: CASSLTGQGAKNIQYF
v_call: TRBV6-5; j_call: TRBJ2-1; clone_size: .; d_call: .; cdr3_nt: TGTGCCAGCCCCAGCTACAATGAGCAGTTCTTC; cdr3_aa: CASPSYNEQFF
v_call: TRBV5-1; j_call: TRBJ2-5; clone_size: .; d_call: TRBD1; cdr3_nt: TGCGCCAGCAGCTTGGCAGGGGGCCAAGAGACCCAGTACTTC; cdr3_aa: CASSLAGGQETQYF
v_call: TRBV6-2/TRBV6-3; j_call: TRBJ2-6; clone_size: .; d_call: .; cdr3_nt: TGTGCCAGCAGTTACCGGACTCTATTAGCTGGGGCCAACGTCCTGACTTTC; cdr3_aa: CASSYRTLLAGANVLTF
v_call: TRBV6-5; j_call: TRBJ1-1; clone_size: once; d_call: .; cdr3_nt: TGTGCCAGCAGTTACTCGCTGGGGGCGACTGAAGCTTTCTTT; cdr3_aa: CASSYSLGATEAFF
v_call: TRBV10-3; j_call: TRBJ1-5; clone_size: few; d_call: TRBD1; cdr3_nt: TGTGCCATCGCCCCCGACAGGGACCGCAATCAGCCCCAGCATTTT; cdr3_aa: CAIAPDRDRNQPQHF
v_call: TRBV29-1; j_call: TRBJ2-5; clone_size: .; d_call: .; cdr3_nt: TGCAGCGTTGAGGCTAGCGCAGGGGAGACCCAGTACTTC; cdr3_aa: CSVEASAGETQYF
v_call: TRBV18; j_call: TRBJ1-1; clone_size: .; d_call: TRBD1; cdr3_nt: TGTGCCAGCTCACCAGGGACAGGGGCCGCCACTGAAGCTTTCTTT; cdr3_aa: CASSPGTGAATEAFF
v_call: TRBV28; j_call: TRBJ2-3; clone_size: .; d_call: TRBD1; cdr3_nt: TGTGCCAGCAGCACAAATACAGGGGCTAGCACAGATACGCAGTATTTT; cdr3_aa: CASSTNTGASTDTQYF
v_call: TRBV2; j_call: TRBJ2-3; clone_size: .; d_call: TRBD2; cdr3_nt: TGTGCCAGCAGTTTAGGACTAGCGGGGGGTGGAGATACGCAGTATTTT; cdr3_aa: CASSLGLAGGGDTQYF